This T cell receptor beta chain was identified during a study of blood T cells in healthy people across ages. Through a sample-barcoded 5' primer and a J-beta primer mix, a second PCR was run for roughly 7 to 11 cycles. TCRdb independently ran MiXCR on the 5' RACE reads; one entry per CDR3 protein. The table records some 880,000 distinct CDR3 sequences, roughly 34% of them present only once. Trimming took 6 bases from V and 3 from J, leaving 15 bases between them. CDR1 MNHEY and CDR2 SVGAGI come from the germline V gene. CDR3 length: 14 residues. Note on this clonotype: A much bigger clone sits one base away, suggesting this may be a read error. Because it lacks the conserved phenylalanine or tryptophan at the end, this CDR3 is likely a read error.

The clonotype was recovered from a man in his late teens or twenties in good health. The specimen was blood. The chain links TRBV6-5 to TRBJ2-7; TRBD1 is a possible D gene (5 bases). The CDR3 loop is CASRPQGFIYEQYL. CDR3 coding DNA: TGTGCCAGCAGACCCCAGGGTTTTATCTACGAGCAGTACTTA.